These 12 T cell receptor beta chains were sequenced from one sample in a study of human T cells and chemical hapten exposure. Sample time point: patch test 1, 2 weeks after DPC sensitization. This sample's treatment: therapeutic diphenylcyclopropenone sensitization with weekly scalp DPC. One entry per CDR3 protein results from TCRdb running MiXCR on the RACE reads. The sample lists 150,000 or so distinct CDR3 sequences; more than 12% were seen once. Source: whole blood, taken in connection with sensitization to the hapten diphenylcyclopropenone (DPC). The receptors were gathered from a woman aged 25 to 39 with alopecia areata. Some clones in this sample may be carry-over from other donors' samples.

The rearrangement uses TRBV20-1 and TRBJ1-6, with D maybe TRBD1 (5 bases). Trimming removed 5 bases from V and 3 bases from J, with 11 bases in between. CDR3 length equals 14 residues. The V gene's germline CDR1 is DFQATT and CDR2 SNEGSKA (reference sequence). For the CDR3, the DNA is TGCAGTGCTGCGCTGGGGGGCTATAATTCACCCCTCCACTTT. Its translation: CSAALGGYNSPLHF.

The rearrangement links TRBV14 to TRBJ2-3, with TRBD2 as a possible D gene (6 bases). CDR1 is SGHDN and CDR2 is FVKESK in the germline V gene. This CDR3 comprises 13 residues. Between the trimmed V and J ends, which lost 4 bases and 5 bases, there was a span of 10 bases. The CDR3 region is CASSRDLLDTQYF. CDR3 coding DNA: TGTGCCAGCAGCCGGGACTTACTAGATACGCAGTATTTT.

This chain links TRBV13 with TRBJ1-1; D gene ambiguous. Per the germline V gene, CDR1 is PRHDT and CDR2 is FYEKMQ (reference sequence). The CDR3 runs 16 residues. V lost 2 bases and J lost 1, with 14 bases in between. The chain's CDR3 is CASSLQPGLANTEAFF. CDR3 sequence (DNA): TGTGCCAGCAGCTTACAGCCGGGGTTGGCGAACACTGAAGCTTTCTTT.

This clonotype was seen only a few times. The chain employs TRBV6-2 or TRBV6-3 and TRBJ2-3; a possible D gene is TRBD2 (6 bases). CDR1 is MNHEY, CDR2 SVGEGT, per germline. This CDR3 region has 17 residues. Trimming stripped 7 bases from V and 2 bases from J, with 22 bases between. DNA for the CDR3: TGTGCCAGCAATCCCCGCGGGGCGGGTCAATTCACAGATACGCAGTATTTT. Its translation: CASNPRGAGQFTDTQYF.

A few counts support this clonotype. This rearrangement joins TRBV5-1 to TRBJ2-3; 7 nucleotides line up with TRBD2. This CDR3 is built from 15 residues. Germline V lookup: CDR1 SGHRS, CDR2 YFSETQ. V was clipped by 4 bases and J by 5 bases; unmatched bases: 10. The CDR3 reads CASSELASVGDTQYF. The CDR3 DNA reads TGCGCCAGCAGCGAACTAGCGTCGGTGGGAGATACGCAGTATTTT.

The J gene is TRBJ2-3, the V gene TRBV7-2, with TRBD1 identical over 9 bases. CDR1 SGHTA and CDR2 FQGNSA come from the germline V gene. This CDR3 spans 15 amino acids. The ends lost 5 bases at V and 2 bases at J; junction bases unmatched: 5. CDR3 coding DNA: TGTGCCAGCAGCCGTAACAGGGGGCCCACAGATACGCAGTATTTT. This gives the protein CASSRNRGPTDTQYF.

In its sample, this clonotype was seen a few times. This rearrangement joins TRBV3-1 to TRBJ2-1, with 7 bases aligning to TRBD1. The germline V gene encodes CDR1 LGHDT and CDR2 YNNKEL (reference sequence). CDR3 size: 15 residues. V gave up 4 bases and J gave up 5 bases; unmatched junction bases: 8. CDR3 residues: CASSRTGQRHNEQFF. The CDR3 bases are TGTGCCAGCAGCCGGACGGGACAGCGCCACAATGAGCAGTTCTTC.

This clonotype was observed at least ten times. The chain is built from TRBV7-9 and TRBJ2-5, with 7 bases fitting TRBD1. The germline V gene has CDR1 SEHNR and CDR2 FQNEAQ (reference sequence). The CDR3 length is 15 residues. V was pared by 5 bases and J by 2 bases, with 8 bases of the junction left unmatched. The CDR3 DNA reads TGTGCCAGCAGCCGAACCCCGGGACAGCAAGAGACCCAGTACTTC. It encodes CASSRTPGQQETQYF. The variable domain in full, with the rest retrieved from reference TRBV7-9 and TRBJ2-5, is DTGVSQNPRHKITKRGQNVTFRCDPISEHNRLYWYRQTLGQGPEFLTYFQNEAQLEKSRLLSDRFSAERPKGSFSTLEIQRTEQGDSAMYLCASSRTPGQQETQYFGPGTRLLVL.

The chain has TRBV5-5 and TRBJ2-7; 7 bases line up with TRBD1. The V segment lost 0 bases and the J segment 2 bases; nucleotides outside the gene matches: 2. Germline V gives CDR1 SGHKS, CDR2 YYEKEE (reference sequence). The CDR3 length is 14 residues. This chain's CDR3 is CASSLGGTAYEQYF. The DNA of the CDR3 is TGTGCCAGCAGCTTGGGAGGGACAGCCTACGAGCAGTACTTC.

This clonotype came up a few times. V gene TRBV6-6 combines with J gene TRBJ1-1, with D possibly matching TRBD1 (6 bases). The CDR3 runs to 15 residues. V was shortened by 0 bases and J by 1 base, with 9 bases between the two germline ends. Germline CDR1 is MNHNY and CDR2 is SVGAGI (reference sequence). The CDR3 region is CASSYSFRGNTEAFF. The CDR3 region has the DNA TGTGCCAGCAGTTACTCGTTCAGGGGGAACACTGAAGCTTTCTTT.

The CDR3 reads CASSVGFGVPNEQFF. The CDR3 region has the DNA TGCGCCAGCAGTGTTGGGTTTGGGGTACCAAATGAGCAGTTCTTC. V is TRBV10-2 and J is TRBJ2-1; no reliable D call. Germline CDR1 WSHSY, CDR2 SAAADI. The V gene lost 4 bases and the J gene lost 7 bases, with 17 bases spanning the gap. The CDR3 sequence is 15 residues long.

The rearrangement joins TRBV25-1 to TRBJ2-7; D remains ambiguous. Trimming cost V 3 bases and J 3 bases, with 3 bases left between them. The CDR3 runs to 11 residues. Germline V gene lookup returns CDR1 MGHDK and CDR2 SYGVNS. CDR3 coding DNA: TGTGCCAGCAGTGAGATCTACGAGCAGTACTTC. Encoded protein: CASSEIYEQYF.